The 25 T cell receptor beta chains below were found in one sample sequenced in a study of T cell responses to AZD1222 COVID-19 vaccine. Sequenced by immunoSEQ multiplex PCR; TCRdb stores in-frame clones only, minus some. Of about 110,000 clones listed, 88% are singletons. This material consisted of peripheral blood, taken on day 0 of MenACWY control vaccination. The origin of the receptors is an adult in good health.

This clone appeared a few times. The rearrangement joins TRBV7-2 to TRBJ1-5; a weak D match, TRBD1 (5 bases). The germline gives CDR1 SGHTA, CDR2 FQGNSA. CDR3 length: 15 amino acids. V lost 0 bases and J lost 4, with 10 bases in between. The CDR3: CASSLAGGPNQPQHF. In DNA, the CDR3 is TGTGCCAGCAGCTTAGCCGGGGGACCGAATCAGCCCCAGCATTTT. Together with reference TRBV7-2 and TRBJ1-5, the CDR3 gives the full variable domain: GAGVSQSPSNKVTEKGKDVELRCDPISGHTALYWYRQSLGQGLEFLIYFQGNSAPDKSGLPSDRFSAERTGGSVSTLTIQRTQQEDSAVYLCASSLAGGPNQPQHFGDGTRLSIL.

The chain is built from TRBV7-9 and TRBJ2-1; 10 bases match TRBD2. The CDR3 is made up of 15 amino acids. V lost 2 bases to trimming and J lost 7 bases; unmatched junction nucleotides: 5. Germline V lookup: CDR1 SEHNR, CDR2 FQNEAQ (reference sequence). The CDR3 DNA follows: TGTGCCAGCAGCTTACTAGCGGGAGATTGGAATGAGCAGTTCTTC. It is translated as CASSLLAGDWNEQFF.

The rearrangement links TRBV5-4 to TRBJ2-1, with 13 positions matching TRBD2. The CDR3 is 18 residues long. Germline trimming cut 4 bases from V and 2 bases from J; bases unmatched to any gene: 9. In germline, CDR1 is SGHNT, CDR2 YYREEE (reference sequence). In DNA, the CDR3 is TGTGCCAGCAGCCCGCGACTAGCGGGGGGAACCCCCTACAATGAGCAGTTCTTC. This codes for CASSPRLAGGTPYNEQFF.

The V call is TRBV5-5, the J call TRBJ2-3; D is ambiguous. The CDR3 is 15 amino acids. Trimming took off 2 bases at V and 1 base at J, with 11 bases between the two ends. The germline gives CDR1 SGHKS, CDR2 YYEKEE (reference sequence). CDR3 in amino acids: CASSLVFWRTDTQYF. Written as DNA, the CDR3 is TGTGCCAGCAGCTTAGTTTTTTGGCGCACAGATACGCAGTATTTT. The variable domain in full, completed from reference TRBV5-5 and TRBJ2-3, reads DAGVTQSPTHLIKTRGQQVTLRCSPISGHKSVSWYQQVLGQGPQFIFQYYEKEERGRGNFPDRFSARQFPNYSSELNVNALLLGDSALYLCASSLVFWRTDTQYFGPGTRLTVL.

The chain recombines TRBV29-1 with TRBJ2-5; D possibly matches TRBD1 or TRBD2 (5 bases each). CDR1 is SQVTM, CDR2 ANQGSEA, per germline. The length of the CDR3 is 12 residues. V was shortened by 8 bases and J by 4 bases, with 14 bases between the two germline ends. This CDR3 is CSIWDLAETQYF. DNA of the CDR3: TGCAGCATATGGGACCTGGCAGAGACCCAGTACTTC.

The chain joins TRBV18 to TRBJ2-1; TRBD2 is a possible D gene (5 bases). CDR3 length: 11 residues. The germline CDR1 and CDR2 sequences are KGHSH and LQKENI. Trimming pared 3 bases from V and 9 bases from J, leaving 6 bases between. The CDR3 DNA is TGTGCCAGCTCACCCGGAGGTGAGCAGTTCTTC. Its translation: CASSPGGEQFF. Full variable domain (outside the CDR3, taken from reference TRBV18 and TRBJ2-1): NAGVMQNPRHLVRRRGQEARLRCSPMKGHSHVYWYRQLPEEGLKFMVYLQKENIIDESGMPKERFSAEFPKEGPSILRIQQVVRGDSAAYFCASSPGGEQFFGPGTRLTVL.

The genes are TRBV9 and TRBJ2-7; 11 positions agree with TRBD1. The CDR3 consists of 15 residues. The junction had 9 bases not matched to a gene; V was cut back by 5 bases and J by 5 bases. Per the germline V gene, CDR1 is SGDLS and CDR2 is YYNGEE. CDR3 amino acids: CASSFAGTGGDEQYF. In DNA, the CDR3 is TGTGCCAGCAGTTTTGCCGGGACAGGGGGAGACGAGCAGTACTTC.

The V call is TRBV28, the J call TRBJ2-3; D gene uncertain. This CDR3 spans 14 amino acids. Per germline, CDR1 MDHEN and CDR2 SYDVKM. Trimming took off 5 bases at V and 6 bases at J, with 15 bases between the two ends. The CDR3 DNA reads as TGTGCCAGCAGTCCGTCCGGGTTCCAGGATACGCAGTATTTT. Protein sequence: CASSPSGFQDTQYF.

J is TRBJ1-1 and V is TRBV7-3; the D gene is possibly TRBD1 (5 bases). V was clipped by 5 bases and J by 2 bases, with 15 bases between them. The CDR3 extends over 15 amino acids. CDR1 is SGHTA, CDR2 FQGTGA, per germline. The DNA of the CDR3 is TGTGCCAGCAGCCCCGGACACGGGATAAACACTGAAGCTTTCTTT. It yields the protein CASSPGHGINTEAFF.

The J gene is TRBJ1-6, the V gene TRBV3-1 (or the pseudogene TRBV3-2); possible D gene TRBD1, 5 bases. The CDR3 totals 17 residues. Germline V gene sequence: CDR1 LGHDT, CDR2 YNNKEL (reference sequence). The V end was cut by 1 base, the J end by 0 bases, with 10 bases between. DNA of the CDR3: TGTGCCAGCAGCCAAGTTCGGGGCAGCTCCTATAATTCACCCCTCCACTTT. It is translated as CASSQVRGSSYNSPLHF.

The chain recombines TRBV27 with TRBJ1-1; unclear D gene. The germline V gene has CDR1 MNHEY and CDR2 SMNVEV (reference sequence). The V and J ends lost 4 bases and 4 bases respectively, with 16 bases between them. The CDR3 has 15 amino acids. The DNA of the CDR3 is TGTGCCAGCAGTTCCTCGGGAGCGTGGGTCACTGAAGCTTTCTTT. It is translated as CASSSSGAWVTEAFF.

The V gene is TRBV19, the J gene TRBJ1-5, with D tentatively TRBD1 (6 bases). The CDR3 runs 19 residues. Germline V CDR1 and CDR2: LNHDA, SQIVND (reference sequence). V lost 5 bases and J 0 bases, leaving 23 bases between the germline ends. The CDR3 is CASSPYPRDTQYSNQPQHF. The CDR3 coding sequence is TGTGCCAGTAGTCCCTACCCCCGGGACACGCAATATAGCAATCAGCCCCAGCATTTT. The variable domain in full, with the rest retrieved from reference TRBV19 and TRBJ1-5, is DGGITQSPKYLFRKEGQNVTLSCEQNLNHDAMYWYRQDPGQGLRLIYYSQIVNDFQKGDIAEGYSVSREKKESFPLTVTSAQKNPTAFYLCASSPYPRDTQYSNQPQHFGDGTRLSIL.

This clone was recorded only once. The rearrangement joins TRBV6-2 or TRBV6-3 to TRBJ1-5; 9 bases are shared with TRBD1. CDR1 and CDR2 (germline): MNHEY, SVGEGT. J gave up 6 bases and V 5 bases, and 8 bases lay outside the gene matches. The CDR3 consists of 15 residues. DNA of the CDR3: TGTGCCAGCAGTAACGGACAGGGGTTGGGTCAGCCCCAGCATTTT. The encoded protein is CASSNGQGLGQPQHF.

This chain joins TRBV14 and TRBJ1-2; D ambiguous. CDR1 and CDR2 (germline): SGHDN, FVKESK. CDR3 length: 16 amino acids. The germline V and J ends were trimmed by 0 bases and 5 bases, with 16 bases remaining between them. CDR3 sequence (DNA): TGTGCCAGCAGCCAAGATCTTACGGGTCTCCCTTATGGCTACACCTTC. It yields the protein CASSQDLTGLPYGYTF.

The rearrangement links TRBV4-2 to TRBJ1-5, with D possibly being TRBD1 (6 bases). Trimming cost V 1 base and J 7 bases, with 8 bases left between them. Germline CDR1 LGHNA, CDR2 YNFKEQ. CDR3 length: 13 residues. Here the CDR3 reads CASSQGDNQPQHF. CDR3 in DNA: TGTGCCAGCAGCCAAGGGGACAACCAGCCCCAGCATTTT.

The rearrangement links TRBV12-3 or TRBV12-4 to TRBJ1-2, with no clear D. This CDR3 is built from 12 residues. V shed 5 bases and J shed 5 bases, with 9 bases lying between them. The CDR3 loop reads CASSQENYGYTF. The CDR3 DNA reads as TGTGCCAGCAGTCAGGAGAATTATGGCTACACCTTC.

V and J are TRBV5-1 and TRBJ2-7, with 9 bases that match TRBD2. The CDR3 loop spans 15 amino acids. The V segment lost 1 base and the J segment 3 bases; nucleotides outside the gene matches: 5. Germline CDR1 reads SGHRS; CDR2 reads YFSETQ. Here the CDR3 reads CASSLSGAGGYEQYF. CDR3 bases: TGCGCCAGCAGCTTGTCCGGAGCGGGGGGCTACGAGCAGTACTTC.

The CDR3 region is CASSWTPQEAFF. The CDR3 DNA sequence: TGTGCCAGCAGCTGGACCCCGCAGGAAGCTTTCTTT. The chain couples TRBV7-9 to TRBJ1-1, with no clear D. V dropped 4 bases and J dropped 8 bases, with 11 bases sitting between them. Germline V gives CDR1 SEHNR, CDR2 FQNEAQ (reference sequence). The CDR3 extends over 12 amino acids.

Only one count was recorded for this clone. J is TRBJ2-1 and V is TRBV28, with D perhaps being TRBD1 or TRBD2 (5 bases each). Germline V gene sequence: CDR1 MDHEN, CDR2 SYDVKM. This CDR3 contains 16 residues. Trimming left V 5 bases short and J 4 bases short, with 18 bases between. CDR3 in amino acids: CASSRHPGPPYNEQFF. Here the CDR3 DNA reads TGTGCCAGCAGTCGACATCCGGGACCACCTTACAATGAGCAGTTCTTC.

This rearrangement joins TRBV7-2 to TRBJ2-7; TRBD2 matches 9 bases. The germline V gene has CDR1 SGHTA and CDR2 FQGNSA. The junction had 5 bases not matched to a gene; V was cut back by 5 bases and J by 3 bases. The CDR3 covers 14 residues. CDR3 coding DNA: TGTGCCAGCAGCAAAGGGACTAGCAGCTACGAGCAGTACTTC. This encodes CASSKGTSSYEQYF.

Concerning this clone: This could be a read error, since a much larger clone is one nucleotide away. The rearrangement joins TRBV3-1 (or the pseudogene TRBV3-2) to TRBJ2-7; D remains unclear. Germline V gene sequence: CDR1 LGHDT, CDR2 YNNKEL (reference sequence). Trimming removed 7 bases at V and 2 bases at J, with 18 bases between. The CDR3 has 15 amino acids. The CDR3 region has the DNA TGTGCCAGCAACCTCAGAGACTGGCCCCCCTACGAGCAGTACTTC. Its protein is CASNLRDWPPYEQYF.

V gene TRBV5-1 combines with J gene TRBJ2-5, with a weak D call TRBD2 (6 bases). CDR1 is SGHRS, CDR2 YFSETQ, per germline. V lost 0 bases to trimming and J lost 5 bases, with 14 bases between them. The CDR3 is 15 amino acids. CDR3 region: CASSLGLASHETQYF. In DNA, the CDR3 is TGCGCCAGCAGCTTGGGGCTAGCGAGTCACGAGACCCAGTACTTC.

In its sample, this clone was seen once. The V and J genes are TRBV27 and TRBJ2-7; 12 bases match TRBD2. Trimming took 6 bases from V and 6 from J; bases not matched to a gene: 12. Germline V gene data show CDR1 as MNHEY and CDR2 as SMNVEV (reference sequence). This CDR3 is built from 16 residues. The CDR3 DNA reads TGTGCCAGCAGACTAGCGGGGGGAGGAACCTCCCGCGAGCAGTACTTC. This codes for CASRLAGGGTSREQYF.

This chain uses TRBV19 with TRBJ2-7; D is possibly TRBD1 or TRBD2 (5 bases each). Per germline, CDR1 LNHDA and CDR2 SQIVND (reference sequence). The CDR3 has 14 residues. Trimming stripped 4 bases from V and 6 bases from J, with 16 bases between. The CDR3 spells CASSTTGLRGEQYF. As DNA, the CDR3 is TGTGCCAGTAGTACAACGGGGCTCAGAGGCGAGCAGTACTTC. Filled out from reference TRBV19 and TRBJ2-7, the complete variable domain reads DGGITQSPKYLFRKEGQNVTLSCEQNLNHDAMYWYRQDPGQGLRLIYYSQIVNDFQKGDIAEGYSVSREKKESFPLTVTSAQKNPTAFYLCASSTTGLRGEQYFGPGTRLTVT.

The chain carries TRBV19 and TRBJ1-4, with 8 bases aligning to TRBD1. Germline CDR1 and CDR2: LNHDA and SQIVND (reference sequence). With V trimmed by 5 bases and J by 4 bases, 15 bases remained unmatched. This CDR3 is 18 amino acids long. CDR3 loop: CASSATLGTTGDNEKLFF. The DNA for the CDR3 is TGTGCCAGTAGTGCCACCCTCGGAACGACAGGGGATAATGAAAAACTGTTTTTT.